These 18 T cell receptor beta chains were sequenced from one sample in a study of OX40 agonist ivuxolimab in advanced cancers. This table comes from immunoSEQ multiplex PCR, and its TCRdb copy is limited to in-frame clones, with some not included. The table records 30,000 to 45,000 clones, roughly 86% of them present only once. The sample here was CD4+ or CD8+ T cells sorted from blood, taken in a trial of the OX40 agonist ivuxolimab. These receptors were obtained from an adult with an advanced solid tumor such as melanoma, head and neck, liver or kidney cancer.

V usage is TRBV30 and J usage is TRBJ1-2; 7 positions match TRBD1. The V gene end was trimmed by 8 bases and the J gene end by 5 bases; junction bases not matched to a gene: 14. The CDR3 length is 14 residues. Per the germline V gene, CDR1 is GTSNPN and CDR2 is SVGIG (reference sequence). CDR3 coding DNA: TGTGCCGCACACGACAGGGAGCCCATTTATGGCTACACCTTC. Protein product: CAAHDREPIYGYTF.

Written as DNA, the CDR3 is TGTGCCAGCAGTGGCCTCACTAGCGGGGGGGCAAATACGCAGTATTTT. Its protein product is CASSGLTSGGANTQYF. The rearrangement joins TRBV6-1 to TRBJ2-3; TRBD2 matches at 13 bases. The germline V gene has CDR1 MNHNS and CDR2 SASEGT. This CDR3 has 16 amino acids. V lost 4 bases to trimming and J lost 7 bases; unmatched junction nucleotides: 8.

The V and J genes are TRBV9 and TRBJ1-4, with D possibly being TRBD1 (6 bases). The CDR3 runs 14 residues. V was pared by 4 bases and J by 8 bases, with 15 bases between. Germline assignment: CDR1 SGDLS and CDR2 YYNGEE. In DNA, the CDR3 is TGTGCCAGCAGCTCGGGACAACGACACGAAAAACTGTTTTTT. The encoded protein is CASSSGQRHEKLFF.

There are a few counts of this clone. The CDR3 reads CASSQETTGGNEKLFF. The CDR3 nucleotides are TGCGCCAGCAGCCAAGAAACAACAGGGGGCAATGAAAAACTGTTTTTT. The chain employs TRBV4-1 and TRBJ1-4; 9 nucleotides agree with TRBD1. The CDR3 consists of 16 residues. CDR1 is MGHRA and CDR2 is YSYEKL in the germline V gene. J lost 5 bases, V lost 0 bases, and 4 bases had no gene match.

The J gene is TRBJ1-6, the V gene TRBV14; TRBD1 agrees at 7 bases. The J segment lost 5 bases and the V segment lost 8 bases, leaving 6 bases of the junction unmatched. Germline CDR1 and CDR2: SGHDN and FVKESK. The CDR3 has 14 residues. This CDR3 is CASQTGTHNSPLHF. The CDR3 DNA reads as TGTGCCAGCCAGACAGGGACCCATAATTCACCCCTCCACTTT.

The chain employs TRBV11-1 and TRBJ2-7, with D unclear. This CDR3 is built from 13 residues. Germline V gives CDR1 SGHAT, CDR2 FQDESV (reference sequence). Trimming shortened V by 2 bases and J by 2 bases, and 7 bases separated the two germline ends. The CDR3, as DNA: TGTGCCAGCAGCTTATTTGCCACCTACGAGCAGTACTTC. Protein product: CASSLFATYEQYF. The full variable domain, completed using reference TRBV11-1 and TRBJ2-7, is EAEVAQSPRYKITEKSQAVAFWCDPISGHATLYWYRQILGQGPELLVQFQDESVVDDSQLPKDRFSAERLKGVDSTLKIQPAELGDSAMYLCASSLFATYEQYFGPGTRLTVT.

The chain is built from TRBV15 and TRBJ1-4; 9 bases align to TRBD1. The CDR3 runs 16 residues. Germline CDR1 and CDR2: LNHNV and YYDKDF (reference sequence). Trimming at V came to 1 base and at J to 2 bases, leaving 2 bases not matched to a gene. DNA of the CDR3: TGTGCCACCAGCAGAGCTGGGACAGGGACTAATGAAAAACTGTTTTTT. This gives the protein CATSRAGTGTNEKLFF.

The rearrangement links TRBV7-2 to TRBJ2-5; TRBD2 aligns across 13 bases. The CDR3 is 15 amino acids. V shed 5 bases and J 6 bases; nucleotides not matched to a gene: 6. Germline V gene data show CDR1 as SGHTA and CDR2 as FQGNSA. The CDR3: CASSPGLAGVQTQYF. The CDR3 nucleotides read TGTGCCAGCAGCCCCGGACTAGCGGGGGTGCAGACCCAGTACTTC.

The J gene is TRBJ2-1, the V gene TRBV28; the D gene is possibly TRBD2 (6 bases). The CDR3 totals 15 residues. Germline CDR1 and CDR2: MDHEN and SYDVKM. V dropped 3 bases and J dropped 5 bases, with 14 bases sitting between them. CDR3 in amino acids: CASSLEGPVNNEQFF. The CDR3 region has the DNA TGTGCCAGCAGTTTGGAGGGGCCGGTCAACAATGAGCAGTTCTTC.

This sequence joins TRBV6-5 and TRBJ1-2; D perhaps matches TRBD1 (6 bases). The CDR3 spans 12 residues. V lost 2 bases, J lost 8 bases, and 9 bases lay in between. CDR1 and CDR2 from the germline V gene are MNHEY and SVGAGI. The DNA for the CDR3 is TGTGCCAGCAGTTACCGGGGGGCGGGCTACACCTTC. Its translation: CASSYRGAGYTF.

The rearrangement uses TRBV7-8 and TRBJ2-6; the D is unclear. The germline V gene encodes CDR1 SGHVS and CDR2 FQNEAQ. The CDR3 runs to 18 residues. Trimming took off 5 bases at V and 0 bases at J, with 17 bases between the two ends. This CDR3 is CASSLRFGPGSGANVLTF. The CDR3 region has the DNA TGTGCCAGCAGCCTACGTTTCGGTCCGGGCTCTGGGGCCAACGTCCTGACTTTC.

CDR3 DNA: TGTGCCAGCAGCGTAGCAGTAGGGAGGGAAGAGACCCAGTACTTC. It yields the protein CASSVAVGREETQYF. V and J are TRBV9 and TRBJ2-5, with 7 bases fitting TRBD2. Trimming removed 0 bases from V and 3 bases from J; junction bases left unmatched: 5. From germline, CDR1 is SGDLS and CDR2 YYNGEE. This CDR3 has 15 residues.

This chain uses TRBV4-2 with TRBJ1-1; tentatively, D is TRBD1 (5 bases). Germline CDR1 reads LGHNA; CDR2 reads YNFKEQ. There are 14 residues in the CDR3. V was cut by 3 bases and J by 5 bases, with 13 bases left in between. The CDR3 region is CASSHGGGRTEAFF. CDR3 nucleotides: TGTGCCAGCAGCCATGGGGGTGGGAGGACTGAAGCTTTCTTT.

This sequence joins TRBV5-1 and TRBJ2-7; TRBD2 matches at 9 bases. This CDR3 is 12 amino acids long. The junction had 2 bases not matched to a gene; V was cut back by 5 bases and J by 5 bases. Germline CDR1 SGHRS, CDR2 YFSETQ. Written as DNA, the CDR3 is TGCGCCAGCAGAGCTAGCGGGGACGAGCAGTACTTC. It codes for CASRASGDEQYF.

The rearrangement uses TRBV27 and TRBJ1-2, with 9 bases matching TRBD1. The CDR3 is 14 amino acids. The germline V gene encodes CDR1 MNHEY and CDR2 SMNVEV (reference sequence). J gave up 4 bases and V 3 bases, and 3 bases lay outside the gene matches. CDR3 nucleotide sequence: TGTGCCAGCAGTTTTTCGGGACAGGGCTATGGCTACACCTTC. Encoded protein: CASSFSGQGYGYTF.

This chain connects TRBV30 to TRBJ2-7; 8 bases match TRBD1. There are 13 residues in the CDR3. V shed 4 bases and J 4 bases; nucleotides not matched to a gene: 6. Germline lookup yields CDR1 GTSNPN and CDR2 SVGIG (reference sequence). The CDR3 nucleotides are TGTGCCTGGACACGGGACAGGACTTACGAGCAGTACTTC. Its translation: CAWTRDRTYEQYF.

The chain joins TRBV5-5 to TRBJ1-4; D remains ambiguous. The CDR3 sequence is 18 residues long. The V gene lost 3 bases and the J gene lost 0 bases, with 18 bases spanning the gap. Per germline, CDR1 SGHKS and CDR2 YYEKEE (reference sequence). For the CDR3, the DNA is TGTGCCAGCAGCTCAGACGCCCCGGGGTCGGCAACTAATGAAAAACTGTTTTTT. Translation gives CASSSDAPGSATNEKLFF.

The CDR3 sequence: CASGSPRDVSQTQYF. For the CDR3, the DNA is TGTGCCAGCGGTAGCCCTCGGGACGTCTCTCAGACCCAGTACTTC. The chain is built from TRBV6-1 and TRBJ2-5; D tentatively fits TRBD1 or TRBD2 (5 bases each). Germline CDR1 reads MNHNS; CDR2 reads SASEGT. V lost 8 bases, J lost 6 bases, and 22 bases lay in between. The CDR3 runs 15 residues.